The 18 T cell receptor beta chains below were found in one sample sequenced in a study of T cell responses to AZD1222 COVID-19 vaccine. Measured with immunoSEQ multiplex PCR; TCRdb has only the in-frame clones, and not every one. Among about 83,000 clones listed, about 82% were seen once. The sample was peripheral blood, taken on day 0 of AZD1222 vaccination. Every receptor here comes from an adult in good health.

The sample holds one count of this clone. The CDR3 loop reads CSGQGGAGELFF. CDR3 in DNA: TGCAGCGGACAGGGAGGGGCCGGGGAGCTGTTTTTT. The gene calls are TRBV29-1 and TRBJ2-2; D is possibly TRBD1 or TRBD2 (7 bases each). The length of the CDR3 is 12 residues. Per germline, CDR1 SQVTM and CDR2 ANQGSEA. V was clipped by 7 bases and J by 6 bases, with 12 bases between them.

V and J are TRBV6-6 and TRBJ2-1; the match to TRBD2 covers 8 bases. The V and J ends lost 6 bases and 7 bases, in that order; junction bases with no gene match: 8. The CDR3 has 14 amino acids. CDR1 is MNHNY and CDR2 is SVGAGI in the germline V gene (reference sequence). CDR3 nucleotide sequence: TGTGCCAGCAGATTTACGGGGGGGGTAAATGAGCAGTTCTTC. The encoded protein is CASRFTGGVNEQFF.

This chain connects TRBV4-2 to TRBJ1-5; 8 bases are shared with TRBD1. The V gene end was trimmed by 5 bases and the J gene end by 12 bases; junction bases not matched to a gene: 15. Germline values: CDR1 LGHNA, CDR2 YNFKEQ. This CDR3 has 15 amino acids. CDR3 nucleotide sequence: TGTGCCAGCAGCGACAGGGGTGACACCATCAGGGACCAGCATTTT. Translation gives CASSDRGDTIRDQHF.

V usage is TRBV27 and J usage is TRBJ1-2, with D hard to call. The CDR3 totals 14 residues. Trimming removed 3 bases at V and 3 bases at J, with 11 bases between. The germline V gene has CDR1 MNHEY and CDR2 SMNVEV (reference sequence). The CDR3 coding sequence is TGTGCCAGCAGTTTTCTTGGGCAGCACTATGGCTACACCTTC. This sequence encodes CASSFLGQHYGYTF.

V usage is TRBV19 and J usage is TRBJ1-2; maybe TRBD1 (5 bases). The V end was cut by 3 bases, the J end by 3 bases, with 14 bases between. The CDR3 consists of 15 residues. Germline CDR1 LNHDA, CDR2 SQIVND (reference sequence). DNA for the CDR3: TGTGCCAGTAGTATTACAGGAGGTAGAGACTATGGCTACACCTTC. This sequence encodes CASSITGGRDYGYTF.

The CDR3 spells CASSPSGQAINSPLHF. DNA of the CDR3: TGCGCCAGCAGCCCCTCAGGACAGGCAATTAATTCACCCCTCCACTTT. This chain links TRBV4-1 with TRBJ1-6; the match to TRBD1 covers 7 bases. CDR3 size: 16 residues. Germline V gene sequence: CDR1 MGHRA, CDR2 YSYEKL. Trimming cost V 4 bases and J 6 bases; bases outside gene matches: 9.

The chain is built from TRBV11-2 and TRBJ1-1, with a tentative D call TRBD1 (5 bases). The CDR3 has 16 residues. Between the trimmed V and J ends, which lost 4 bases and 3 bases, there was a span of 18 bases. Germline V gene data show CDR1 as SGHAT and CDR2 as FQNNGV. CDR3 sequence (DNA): TGTGCCAGCAGCTCGCGGGGCAGTCGAGGATACACTGAAGCTTTCTTT. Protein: CASSSRGSRGYTEAFF.

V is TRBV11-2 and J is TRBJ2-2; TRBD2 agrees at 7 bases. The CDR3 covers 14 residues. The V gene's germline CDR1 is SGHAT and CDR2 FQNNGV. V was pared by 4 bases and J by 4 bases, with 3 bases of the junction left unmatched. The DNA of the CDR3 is TGTGCCAGCAGCTGGGGGGGGTCCACCGGGGAGCTGTTTTTT. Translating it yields CASSWGGSTGELFF.

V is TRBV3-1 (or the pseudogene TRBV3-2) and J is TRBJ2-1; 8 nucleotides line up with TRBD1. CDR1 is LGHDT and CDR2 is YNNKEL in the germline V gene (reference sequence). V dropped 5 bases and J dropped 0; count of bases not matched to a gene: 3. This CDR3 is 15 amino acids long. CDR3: CASSSDRGSYNEQFF. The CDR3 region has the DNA TGTGCCAGCAGCTCCGACAGGGGCTCCTACAATGAGCAGTTCTTC.

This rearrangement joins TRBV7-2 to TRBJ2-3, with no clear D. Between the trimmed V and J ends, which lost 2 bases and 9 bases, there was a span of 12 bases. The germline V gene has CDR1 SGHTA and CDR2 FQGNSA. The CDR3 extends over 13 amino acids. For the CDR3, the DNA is TGTGCCAGCAGCTTATCCTTTAGTAGGACGCAGTATTTT. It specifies CASSLSFSRTQYF.

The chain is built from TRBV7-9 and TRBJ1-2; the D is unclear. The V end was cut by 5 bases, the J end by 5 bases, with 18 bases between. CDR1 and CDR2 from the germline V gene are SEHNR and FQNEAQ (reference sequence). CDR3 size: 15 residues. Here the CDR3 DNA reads TGTGCCAGCAGCCTGCCGCGGACTGCCAGATATGGCTACACCTTC. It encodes CASSLPRTARYGYTF.

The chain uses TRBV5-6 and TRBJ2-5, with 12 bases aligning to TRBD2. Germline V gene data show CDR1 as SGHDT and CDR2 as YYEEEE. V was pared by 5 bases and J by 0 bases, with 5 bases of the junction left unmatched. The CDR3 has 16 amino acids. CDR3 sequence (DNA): TGTGCCAGCAGTACCGGACTAGCGGGATACCAAGAGACCCAGTACTTC. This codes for CASSTGLAGYQETQYF.

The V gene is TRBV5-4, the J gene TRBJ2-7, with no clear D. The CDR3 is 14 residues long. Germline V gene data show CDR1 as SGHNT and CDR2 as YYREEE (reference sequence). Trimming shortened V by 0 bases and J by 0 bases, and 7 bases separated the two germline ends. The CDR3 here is CASSLEGSSYEQYF. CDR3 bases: TGTGCCAGCAGCTTGGAGGGCAGCTCCTACGAGCAGTACTTC. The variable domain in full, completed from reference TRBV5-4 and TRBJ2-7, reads ETGVTQSPTHLIKTRGQQVTLRCSSQSGHNTVSWYQQALGQGPQFIFQYYREEENGRGNFPPRFSGLQFPNYSSELNVNALELDDSALYLCASSLEGSSYEQYFGPGTRLTVT.

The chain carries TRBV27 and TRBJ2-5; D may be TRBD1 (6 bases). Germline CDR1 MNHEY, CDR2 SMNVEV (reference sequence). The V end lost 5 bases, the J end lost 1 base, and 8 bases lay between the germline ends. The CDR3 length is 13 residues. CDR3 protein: CASSHRVQETQYF. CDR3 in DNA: TGTGCCAGCAGTCACAGGGTCCAAGAGACCCAGTACTTC.

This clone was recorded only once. The CDR3 region has the DNA TGTGCCAGCAGACAGGGGGCAACTAATGAAAAACTGTTTTTT. Its translation: CASRQGATNEKLFF. The chain links TRBV2 to TRBJ1-4, with TRBD1 matching 8 bases. Trimming at V came to 6 bases and at J to 0 bases, leaving 0 bases not matched to a gene. CDR1 is SNHLY and CDR2 is FYNNEI in the germline V gene. The CDR3 spans 14 residues.

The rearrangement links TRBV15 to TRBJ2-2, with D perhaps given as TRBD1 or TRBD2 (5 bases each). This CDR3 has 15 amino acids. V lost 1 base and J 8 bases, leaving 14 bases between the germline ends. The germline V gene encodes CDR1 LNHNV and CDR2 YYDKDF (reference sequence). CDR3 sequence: CATSRVGARGGELFF. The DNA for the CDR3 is TGTGCCACCAGCAGAGTTGGGGCACGCGGGGGGGAGCTGTTTTTT.

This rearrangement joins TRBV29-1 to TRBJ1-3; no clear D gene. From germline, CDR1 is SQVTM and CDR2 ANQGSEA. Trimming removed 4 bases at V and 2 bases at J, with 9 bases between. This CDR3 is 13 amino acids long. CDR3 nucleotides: TGCAGCGTTGGCGGGAACCCTGGAAACACCATATATTTT. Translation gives CSVGGNPGNTIYF. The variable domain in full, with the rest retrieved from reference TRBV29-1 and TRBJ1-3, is SAVISQKPSRDICQRGTSLTIQCQVDSQVTMMFWYRQQPGQSLTLIATANQGSEATYESGFVIDKFPISRPNLTFSTLTVSNMSPEDSSIYLCSVGGNPGNTIYFGEGSWLTVV.

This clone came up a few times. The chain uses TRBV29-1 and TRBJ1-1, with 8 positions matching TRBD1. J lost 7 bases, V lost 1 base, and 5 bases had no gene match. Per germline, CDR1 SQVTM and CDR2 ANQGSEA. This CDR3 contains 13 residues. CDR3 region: CSVEVRTGGEAFF. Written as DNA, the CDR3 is TGCAGCGTTGAAGTACGAACAGGGGGTGAAGCTTTCTTT.